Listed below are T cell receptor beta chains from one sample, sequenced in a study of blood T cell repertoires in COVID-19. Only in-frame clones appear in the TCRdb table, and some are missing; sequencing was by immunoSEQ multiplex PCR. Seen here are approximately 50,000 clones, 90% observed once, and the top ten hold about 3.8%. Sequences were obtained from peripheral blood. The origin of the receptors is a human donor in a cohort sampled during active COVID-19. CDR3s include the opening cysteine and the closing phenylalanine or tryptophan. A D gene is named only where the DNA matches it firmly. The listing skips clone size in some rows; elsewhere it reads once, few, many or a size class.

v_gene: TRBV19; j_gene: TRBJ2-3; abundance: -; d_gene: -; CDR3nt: TGTGCCAGTACCCCCCCTGGCACCACAGATACGCAGTATTTT; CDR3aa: CASTPPGTTDTQYF
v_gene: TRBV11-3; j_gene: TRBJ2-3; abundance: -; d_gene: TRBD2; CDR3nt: TGTGCCAGCAGCCCTACTTCTTCCGGGACTAGCGGACGAAGGGCAGATACGCAGTATTTT; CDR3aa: CASSPTSSGTSGRRADTQYF
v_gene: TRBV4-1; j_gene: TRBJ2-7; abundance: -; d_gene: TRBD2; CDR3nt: TGCGCCAGCAGCCAGGTAGCGGGAGCTCCGTACGAGCAGTACTTC; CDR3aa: CASSQVAGAPYEQYF
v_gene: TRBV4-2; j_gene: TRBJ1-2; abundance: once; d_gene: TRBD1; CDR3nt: TGTGCCAGCAGCCAAAGGGACAGGGAAATCCGTGGCTACACCTTC; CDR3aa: CASSQRDREIRGYTF
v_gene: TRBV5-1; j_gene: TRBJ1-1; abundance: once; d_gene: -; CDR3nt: TGCGCCAGCAGCTTGTTTAGCTTGAAGAACACTGAAGCTTTCTTT; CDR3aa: CASSLFSLKNTEAFF
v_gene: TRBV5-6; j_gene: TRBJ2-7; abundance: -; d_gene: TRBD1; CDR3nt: TGTGCCAGCAGCTTTACCGGGACAGGGTACCACGAGCAGTACTTC; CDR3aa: CASSFTGTGYHEQYF
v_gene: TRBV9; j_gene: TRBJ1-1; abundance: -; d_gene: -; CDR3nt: TGTGCCAGCAGCGTAGCAGGGAATAGGGACACTGAAGCTTTCTTT; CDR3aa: CASSVAGNRDTEAFF
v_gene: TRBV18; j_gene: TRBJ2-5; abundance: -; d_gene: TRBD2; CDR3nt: TGTGCCAGCTCACAGACTGGACTAGCGGGAGTTGAGACCCAGTACTTC; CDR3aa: CASSQTGLAGVETQYF
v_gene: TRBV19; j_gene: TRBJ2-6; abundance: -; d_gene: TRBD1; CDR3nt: TGTGCCAGTAGTATCGGACAGGGATACTCTGGGGCCAACGTCCTGACTTTC; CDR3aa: CASSIGQGYSGANVLTF
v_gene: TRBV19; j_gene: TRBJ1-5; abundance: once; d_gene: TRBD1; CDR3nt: TGTGCCAGCGGACAGGGTCTATGGAGTCAGCCCCAGCATTTT; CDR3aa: CASGQGLWSQPQHF